Listed below are T cell receptor beta chains from one sample, sequenced in a study of T cells after yellow fever vaccination. TCRdb re-analysed the 5' RACE reads in MiXCR, keeping a single row per CDR3 protein. The sample includes roughly 310,000 distinct CDR3 sequences, approximately 3.9% of them seen just once. The sample was PBMCs, taken on the day of the yellow fever booster vaccination. The source of these receptors is a man aged 18 to 30 who received the YFV17D yellow fever vaccine. Both conserved end residues are part of each CDR3. D genes are given only for firm matches. A clone size is listed for some rows: how often the clone was seen (once, few, many), or a class if it is expanded.

d_gene: -; v_gene: TRBV6-2/TRBV6-3; abundance: -; j_gene: TRBJ2-2; CDR3nt: TGTGCCAGCAGTCGACAGGACGTGTACACCGGGGAGCTGTTTTTT; CDR3aa: CASSRQDVYTGELFF
d_gene: TRBD2; v_gene: TRBV7-9; abundance: few; j_gene: TRBJ2-5; CDR3nt: TGTGCCAGCAGCTTGCCCCGGACTAGCGAAGAGACCCAGTACTTC; CDR3aa: CASSLPRTSEETQYF
d_gene: -; v_gene: TRBV5-1; abundance: many; j_gene: TRBJ1-2; CDR3nt: TGCGCCAGCAGCTCGGGTGGACAGCTCGACTATGGCTACACCTTC; CDR3aa: CASSSGGQLDYGYTF
d_gene: TRBD1; v_gene: TRBV19; abundance: -; j_gene: TRBJ2-1; CDR3nt: TGTGCCAGTAGTATGAGACAGGGGGCCCACAATGAGCAGTTCTTC; CDR3aa: CASSMRQGAHNEQFF
d_gene: TRBD1; v_gene: TRBV3-1; abundance: -; j_gene: TRBJ1-1; CDR3nt: TGTGCCAGCAGCCAAGCTCTGGACAGGGACACTGAAGCTTTCTTT; CDR3aa: CASSQALDRDTEAFF
d_gene: -; v_gene: TRBV27; abundance: many; j_gene: TRBJ2-7; CDR3nt: TGTGCCAGCAGTTTAGCGTCAGGGTACGAGCAGTACTTC; CDR3aa: CASSLASGYEQYF
d_gene: TRBD1; v_gene: TRBV7-6; abundance: many; j_gene: TRBJ2-6; CDR3nt: TGTGCCAGCAGCCCTCGACAGGGGCCCTCCGGGGCCAACGTCCTGACTTTC; CDR3aa: CASSPRQGPSGANVLTF
d_gene: -; v_gene: TRBV20-1; abundance: few; j_gene: TRBJ1-5; CDR3nt: TGCAGTGCTAGAGATTGGCCGGGGAGCAATCAGCCCCAGCATTTT; CDR3aa: CSARDWPGSNQPQHF
d_gene: TRBD2; v_gene: TRBV7-3; abundance: -; j_gene: TRBJ2-7; CDR3nt: TGTGCCAGCAGCTTAACGGGGCAGCGGGGTTACGAGCAGTACTTC; CDR3aa: CASSLTGQRGYEQYF
d_gene: -; v_gene: TRBV12-3/TRBV12-4; abundance: many; j_gene: TRBJ2-3; CDR3nt: TGTGCCAGCAGGGCCCGGGGTAGCACAGATACGCAGTATTTT; CDR3aa: CASRARGSTDTQYF
d_gene: -; v_gene: TRBV4-1; abundance: few; j_gene: TRBJ2-1; CDR3nt: TGCGCCAGCAGCCAAGGTAGGGCAGGGAGTGTAGTTGAGCAGTTCTTC; CDR3aa: CASSQGRAGSVVEQFF
d_gene: -; v_gene: TRBV20-1; abundance: -; j_gene: TRBJ2-5; CDR3nt: TGCAGTGCTAGAGAAAGGGGGGAGACCCAGTACTTC; CDR3aa: CSARERGETQYF
d_gene: -; v_gene: TRBV5-6; abundance: many; j_gene: TRBJ1-2; CDR3nt: TGTGCCAGCAGCTCGAAGGGGGGGAGCTATGGCTACACCTTC; CDR3aa: CASSSKGGSYGYTF
d_gene: -; v_gene: TRBV18; abundance: few; j_gene: TRBJ1-5; CDR3nt: TGTGCCAGCTCCAAAACCCGGGCCTCCGGCGGTCAGCCCCAGCATTTT; CDR3aa: CASSKTRASGGQPQHF
d_gene: TRBD2; v_gene: TRBV18; abundance: few; j_gene: TRBJ2-1; CDR3nt: TGTGCCAGCTCCCAAATGGAGCGGGGTTTGTTTGAGCAGTTCTTC; CDR3aa: CASSQMERGLFEQFF
d_gene: -; v_gene: TRBV30; abundance: many; j_gene: TRBJ1-3; CDR3nt: TGTGCCTGGAGCGAGGGAAGCTCTGGAAACACCATATATTTT; CDR3aa: CAWSEGSSGNTIYF
d_gene: -; v_gene: TRBV6-6; abundance: many; j_gene: TRBJ1-1; CDR3nt: TGTGCCAGCACCCCAGCCAGATTCACTGAAGCTTTCTTT; CDR3aa: CASTPARFTEAFF
d_gene: -; v_gene: TRBV28; abundance: few; j_gene: TRBJ2-7; CDR3nt: TGTGCCAGCAGCACAGGGAGCTCCTACGAGCAGTACTTC; CDR3aa: CASSTGSSYEQYF
d_gene: -; v_gene: TRBV25-1; abundance: many; j_gene: TRBJ2-1; CDR3nt: TGTGCCAGCAGTGAATACGAGGGGCGCTCCTACAATGAGCAGTTCTTC; CDR3aa: CASSEYEGRSYNEQFF
d_gene: -; v_gene: TRBV3-1; abundance: many; j_gene: TRBJ2-5; CDR3nt: TGTGCCAGCAGCCAAGAGAAGGCAACAGGAGGGACCCAGTACTTC; CDR3aa: CASSQEKATGGTQYF
d_gene: -; v_gene: TRBV20-1; abundance: many; j_gene: TRBJ2-3; CDR3nt: TGCAGTGCTAGAGACTGGAGCACAGATACGCAGTATTTT; CDR3aa: CSARDWSTDTQYF
d_gene: -; v_gene: TRBV5-8; abundance: -; j_gene: TRBJ1-1; CDR3nt: TGTGCCAGCAGCTTCAGGTGGCAGAACACTGAAGCTTTCTTT; CDR3aa: CASSFRWQNTEAFF
d_gene: -; v_gene: TRBV7-2; abundance: many; j_gene: TRBJ2-7; CDR3nt: TGTGCCAGCAGCAGGGGGGGTCCACTCTCCTACGAGCAGTACTTC; CDR3aa: CASSRGGPLSYEQYF
d_gene: -; v_gene: TRBV14; abundance: -; j_gene: TRBJ1-3; CDR3nt: TGTGCCAGCAGCCAAGAAGGAGTTACTGGAAACACCATATATTTT; CDR3aa: CASSQEGVTGNTIYF
d_gene: -; v_gene: TRBV7-2; abundance: many; j_gene: TRBJ2-5; CDR3nt: TGTGCCAGCAGCCCATGGAGACAGTCGGAGACCCAGTACTTC; CDR3aa: CASSPWRQSETQYF
d_gene: -; v_gene: TRBV5-1; abundance: many; j_gene: TRBJ1-1; CDR3nt: TGCGCCAGCAGCTTGTTTGGGTTTCCTGAAGCTTTCTTT; CDR3aa: CASSLFGFPEAFF
d_gene: TRBD2; v_gene: TRBV15; abundance: many; j_gene: TRBJ2-1; CDR3nt: TGTGCCACCAGCAGCCCGGGCGAACTAGCGGGGGGGCGAGGCGGATACAATGAGCAGTTCTTC; CDR3aa: CATSSPGELAGGRGGYNEQFF
d_gene: -; v_gene: TRBV20-1; abundance: many; j_gene: TRBJ2-1; CDR3nt: TGCAGTGCTAGTTTTCTCGACCCTAGGGGTGAGCAGTTCTTC; CDR3aa: CSASFLDPRGEQFF
d_gene: TRBD2; v_gene: TRBV5-1; abundance: many; j_gene: TRBJ2-5; CDR3nt: TGCGCCAGCAGCCGGACGACTAGCGGCCCGCAAGAGACCCAGTACTTC; CDR3aa: CASSRTTSGPQETQYF
d_gene: -; v_gene: TRBV9; abundance: many; j_gene: TRBJ2-1; CDR3nt: TGTGCCAGCAGCGTTCGGTCGGAGAGTGAGCAGTTCTTC; CDR3aa: CASSVRSESEQFF
d_gene: TRBD2; v_gene: TRBV20-1; abundance: -; j_gene: TRBJ2-1; CDR3nt: TGCAGTGCTCGGGGGGGATTCTCCTACAATGAGCAGTTCTTC; CDR3aa: CSARGGFSYNEQFF
d_gene: TRBD1; v_gene: TRBV2; abundance: many; j_gene: TRBJ1-1; CDR3nt: TGTGCCAGCAGTTTGGACAGGGGTGAAGCTTTCTTT; CDR3aa: CASSLDRGEAFF
d_gene: -; v_gene: TRBV29-1; abundance: -; j_gene: TRBJ1-2; CDR3nt: TGCAGCGTTGAGGACACGAACTATGGCTACACCTTC; CDR3aa: CSVEDTNYGYTF
d_gene: TRBD1; v_gene: TRBV20-1; abundance: few; j_gene: TRBJ2-4; CDR3nt: TGCAGTGCACGGGACAGGCGCCAGAACATTCAGTACTTC; CDR3aa: CSARDRRQNIQYF
d_gene: TRBD2; v_gene: TRBV5-1; abundance: few; j_gene: TRBJ2-3; CDR3nt: TGCGCCAGCAGCACGCCTAGCGGGGGTCACACAGATACGCAGTATTTT; CDR3aa: CASSTPSGGHTDTQYF
d_gene: -; v_gene: TRBV19; abundance: -; j_gene: TRBJ2-3; CDR3nt: TGTGCCAGTAGTATGATGTGGGGGGTTAGAGATACGCAGTATTTT; CDR3aa: CASSMMWGVRDTQYF
d_gene: TRBD1; v_gene: TRBV7-2; abundance: many; j_gene: TRBJ2-3; CDR3nt: TGTGCCAGCAGGCGAACAGGGGGCGGGACGCAGTATTTT; CDR3aa: CASRRTGGGTQYF
d_gene: TRBD2; v_gene: TRBV7-9; abundance: few; j_gene: TRBJ2-4; CDR3nt: TGTGCCAGCAGCAGTAGCGGGGGGAAAAACATTCAGTACTTC; CDR3aa: CASSSSGGKNIQYF
d_gene: TRBD1; v_gene: TRBV27; abundance: few; j_gene: TRBJ2-5; CDR3nt: TGTGCCAGCAGAGACCGGGACAGCCAAGAGACCCAGTACTTC; CDR3aa: CASRDRDSQETQYF
d_gene: -; v_gene: TRBV18; abundance: few; j_gene: TRBJ2-2; CDR3nt: TGTGCCAGCTCGGCTAGTGCTCCAGGAAGAGGCACCGGGGAGCTGTTTTTT; CDR3aa: CASSASAPGRGTGELFF
d_gene: -; v_gene: TRBV7-9; abundance: -; j_gene: TRBJ2-5; CDR3nt: TGTGCCAGCAGCTTACTGGGGCGGGAGACCCAGTACTTC; CDR3aa: CASSLLGRETQYF
d_gene: TRBD2; v_gene: TRBV4-3; abundance: few; j_gene: TRBJ2-5; CDR3nt: TGCGCCAGCACCCGGGGACTAGCGGGGGGGGGAGAGACCCAGTACTTC; CDR3aa: CASTRGLAGGGETQYF
d_gene: -; v_gene: TRBV7-7; abundance: few; j_gene: TRBJ2-2; CDR3nt: TGTGCTAGCAGCTTGTACGGGCCCTCCACCGGGGAGCTGTTTTTT; CDR3aa: CASSLYGPSTGELFF
d_gene: -; v_gene: TRBV18; abundance: many; j_gene: TRBJ1-3; CDR3nt: TGTGCCAGCTCACCACCGGCGGGAAATGGAAACACCATATATTTT; CDR3aa: CASSPPAGNGNTIYF
d_gene: TRBD2; v_gene: TRBV7-3; abundance: many; j_gene: TRBJ2-3; CDR3nt: TGTGCCAGCAGCTCCGGACTAGCGGGGGGTCGAGATACGCAGTATTTT; CDR3aa: CASSSGLAGGRDTQYF
d_gene: TRBD2; v_gene: TRBV2; abundance: many; j_gene: TRBJ2-2; CDR3nt: TGTGCCAGCAGTGAAGCGCTTCGGGGCTTTGGAACTAGCGGGAAGAACACCGGGGAGCTGTTTTTT; CDR3aa: CASSEALRGFGTSGKNTGELFF
d_gene: TRBD1; v_gene: TRBV4-3; abundance: -; j_gene: TRBJ2-3; CDR3nt: TGCGCCAGCAGCCAAGGGGGGACAGGGGTGGCAGATACGCAGTATTTT; CDR3aa: CASSQGGTGVADTQYF
d_gene: -; v_gene: TRBV20-1; abundance: -; j_gene: TRBJ2-7; CDR3nt: TGCAGTGCCAAGGTGGCCAGCCCCTACGAGCAGTACTTC; CDR3aa: CSAKVASPYEQYF
d_gene: -; v_gene: TRBV7-9; abundance: -; j_gene: TRBJ2-1; CDR3nt: TGTGCCAGCAGCCCGGATAGCAGGGGATCGTCCTACAATGAGCAGTTCTTC; CDR3aa: CASSPDSRGSSYNEQFF
d_gene: -; v_gene: TRBV4-3; abundance: many; j_gene: TRBJ2-3; CDR3nt: TGCGCCAGCAGCCAAGATAAGGCTAGTGATCTCACAGATACGCAGTATTTT; CDR3aa: CASSQDKASDLTDTQYF
d_gene: TRBD1; v_gene: TRBV20-1; abundance: many; j_gene: TRBJ2-2; CDR3nt: TGCAGTGCTAGAGATCCGGGACAGGGGAACACCGGGGAGCTGTTTTTT; CDR3aa: CSARDPGQGNTGELFF
d_gene: -; v_gene: TRBV4-3; abundance: many; j_gene: TRBJ2-7; CDR3nt: TGCGCCAGCAGCCAAGATTCCCCTGTTTACGAGCAGTACTTC; CDR3aa: CASSQDSPVYEQYF
d_gene: -; v_gene: TRBV18; abundance: few; j_gene: TRBJ1-1; CDR3nt: TGTGCCAGCTCACCCGGACAGTGGGTCCCTGAAGCTTTCTTT; CDR3aa: CASSPGQWVPEAFF